This TCR beta chain was identified during a study of T cell responses to AZD1222 COVID-19 vaccine. As for the study in general: Timing groups of about 4 and about 12 weeks for second doses were pooled.

A note on this clone: Its antigen is not known.

Study-wide points: Seropositive at baseline were only six AZD1222 recipients. Researchers report vaccine-associated CD4 TCRs spanning spike, with dominance at 160-218 and 743-854. The sample set comprised mostly white British donors with more females, and clonal diversity was possibly underestimated.

Produced via immunoSEQ multiplex PCR; TCRdb's table is partial and in-frame only. The table lists about 130,000 clones, roughly 90% of them singletons, with under 5% in the top ten. The ends were cut back, 5 bases at V and 6 bases at J, with 19 bases in the middle. The CDR3 is 16 amino acids. CDR1 LNHDA and CDR2 SQIVND come from the germline V gene (reference sequence). The source is an adult in good health. The chain has TRBV19 and TRBJ1-4; TRBD1 might be the D (5 bases). This specimen consisted of peripheral blood, obtained on day 0 of AZD1222 vaccination. The CDR3 DNA is TGTGCCAGTAGTTACCAGGGTCGGGCGGCTTATGAAAAACTGTTTTTT. Amino acids: CASSYQGRAAYEKLFF.